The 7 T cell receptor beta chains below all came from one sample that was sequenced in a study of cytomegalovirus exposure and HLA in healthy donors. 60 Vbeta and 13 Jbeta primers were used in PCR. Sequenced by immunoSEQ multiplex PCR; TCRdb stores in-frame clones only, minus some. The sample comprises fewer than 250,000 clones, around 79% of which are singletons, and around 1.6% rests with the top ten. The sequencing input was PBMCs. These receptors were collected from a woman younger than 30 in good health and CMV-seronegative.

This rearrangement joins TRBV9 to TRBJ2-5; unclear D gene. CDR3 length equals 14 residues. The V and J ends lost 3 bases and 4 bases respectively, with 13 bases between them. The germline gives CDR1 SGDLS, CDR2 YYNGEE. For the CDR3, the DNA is TGTGCCAGCAGCGCCCCCCTAAGTGGAGAGACCCAGTACTTC. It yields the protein CASSAPLSGETQYF.

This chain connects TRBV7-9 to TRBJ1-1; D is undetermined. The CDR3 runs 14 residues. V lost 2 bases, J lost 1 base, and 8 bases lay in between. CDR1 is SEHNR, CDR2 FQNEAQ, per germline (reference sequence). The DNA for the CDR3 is TGTGCCAGCAGCTTATCGCACGGGAACACTGAAGCTTTCTTT. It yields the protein CASSLSHGNTEAFF.

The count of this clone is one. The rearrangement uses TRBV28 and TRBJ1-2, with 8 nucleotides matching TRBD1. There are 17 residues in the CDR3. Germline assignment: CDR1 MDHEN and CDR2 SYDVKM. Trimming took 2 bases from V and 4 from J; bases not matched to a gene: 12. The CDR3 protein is CASSLPLGQGSAYGYTF. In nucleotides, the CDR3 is TGTGCCAGCAGTTTACCCCTAGGACAGGGTAGTGCCTATGGCTACACCTTC.

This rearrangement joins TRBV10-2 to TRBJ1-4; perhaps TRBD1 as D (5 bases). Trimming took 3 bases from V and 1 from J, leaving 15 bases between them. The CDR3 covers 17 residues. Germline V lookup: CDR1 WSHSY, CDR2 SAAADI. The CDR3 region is CASSDKGRLVTNEKLFF. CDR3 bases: TGCGCCAGCAGTGACAAGGGGAGGTTGGTAACTAATGAAAAACTGTTTTTT.

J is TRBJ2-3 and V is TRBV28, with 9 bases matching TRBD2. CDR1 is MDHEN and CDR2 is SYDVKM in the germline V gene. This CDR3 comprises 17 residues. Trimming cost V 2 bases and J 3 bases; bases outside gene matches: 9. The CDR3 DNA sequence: TGTGCCAGCAGTTTAGGTTCCGCGGGAGGGGGTACAGATACGCAGTATTTT. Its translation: CASSLGSAGGGTDTQYF. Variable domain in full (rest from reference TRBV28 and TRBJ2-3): DVKVTQSSRYLVKRTGEKVFLECVQDMDHENMFWYRQDPGLGLRLIYFSYDVKMKEKGDIPEGYSVSREKKERFSLILESASTNQTSMYLCASSLGSAGGGTDTQYFGPGTRLTVL.

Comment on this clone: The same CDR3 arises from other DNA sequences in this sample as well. CDR3 loop: CASSYSPGQPYEQYF. CDR3 bases: TGTGCCAGCAGTTACTCGCCGGGACAGCCCTACGAGCAGTACTTC. The chain is built from TRBV6-5 and TRBJ2-7, with 7 positions matching TRBD1. This CDR3 is 15 amino acids long. The V and J ends lost 0 bases and 2 bases, in that order; junction bases with no gene match: 4. Germline V CDR1 and CDR2: MNHEY, SVGAGI.

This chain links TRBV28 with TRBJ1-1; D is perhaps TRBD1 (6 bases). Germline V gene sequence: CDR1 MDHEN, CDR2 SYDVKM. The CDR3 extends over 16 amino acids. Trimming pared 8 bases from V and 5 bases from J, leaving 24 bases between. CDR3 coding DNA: TGTGCCAGCGCTTCCCCTAGCAGGGGAAGTGGAACTGAAGCTTTCTTT. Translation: CASASPSRGSGTEAFF.